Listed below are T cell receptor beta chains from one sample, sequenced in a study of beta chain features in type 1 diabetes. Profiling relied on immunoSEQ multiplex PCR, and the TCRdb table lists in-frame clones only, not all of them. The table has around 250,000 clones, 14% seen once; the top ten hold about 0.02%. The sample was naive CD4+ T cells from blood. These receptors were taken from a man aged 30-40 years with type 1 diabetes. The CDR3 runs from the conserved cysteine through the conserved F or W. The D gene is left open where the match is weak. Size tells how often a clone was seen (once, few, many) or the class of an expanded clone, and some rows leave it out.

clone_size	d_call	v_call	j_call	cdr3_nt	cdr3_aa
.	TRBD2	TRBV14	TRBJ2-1	TGTGCCAGCAGCCAACTGACTAGCGGGAGGTGGGATGAGCAGTTCTTC	CASSQLTSGRWDEQFF
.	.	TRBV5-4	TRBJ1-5	TGTGCCAGCAGCCCCGGGTCAGGGCCAAATCAGCCCCAGCATTTT	CASSPGSGPNQPQHF
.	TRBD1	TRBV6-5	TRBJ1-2	TGTGCCACCCACCGGGACAGACATTCTAACTATGGCTACACCTTC	CATHRDRHSNYGYTF
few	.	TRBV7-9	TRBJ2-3	TGTGCCAGCAGCCCCACACAGGTGACAGATACGCAGTATTTT	CASSPTQVTDTQYF
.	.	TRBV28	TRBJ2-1	TGTGCCAGCAGTTCAAGGGACTGGTACAATGAGCAGTTCTTC	CASSSRDWYNEQFF
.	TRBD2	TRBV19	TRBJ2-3	TGTGCCAGTAGAACCGGGGGGGGCACAGATACGCAGTATTTT	CASRTGGGTDTQYF
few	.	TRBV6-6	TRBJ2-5	TGTGCCGCCTCCGAGGCAGGGGAGACCCAGTACTTC	CAASEAGETQYF
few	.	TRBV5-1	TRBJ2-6	TGCGCCAGCACAGCAGGCCTCTCTGGGGCCAACGTCCTGACTTTC	CASTAGLSGANVLTF
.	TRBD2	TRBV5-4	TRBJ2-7	TGTGCCAGCAGCACGCGACTAGCGGGAGGGAATGAGGAGCAGTACTTC	CASSTRLAGGNEEQYF
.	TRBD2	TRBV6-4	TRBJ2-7	TGTGCCAGCAGTGAGTGGGCGGGAGTAACTTACGAGCAGTACTTC	CASSEWAGVTYEQYF
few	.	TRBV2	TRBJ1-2	TGTGCCAGCAGTGCGAGAACAGGGTATGGCTACACCTTC	CASSARTGYGYTF
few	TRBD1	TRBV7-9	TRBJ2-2	TGTGCCAGCACCTTGACAGGGGCCCAGTGGGCCGGGGAGCTGTTTTTT	CASTLTGAQWAGELFF
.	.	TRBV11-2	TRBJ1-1	TGTGCCAGCAGCTTAGCGGCCGGGAGGAGGACTGAAGCTTTCTTT	CASSLAAGRRTEAFF
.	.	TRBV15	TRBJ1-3	TGTGCCACCAGCAGAGTGCTAGGAACTGGAAACACCATATATTTT	CATSRVLGTGNTIYF
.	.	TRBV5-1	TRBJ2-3	TGCGCCAGCAGCTTCCCCGGCACAGATACGCAGTATTTT	CASSFPGTDTQYF
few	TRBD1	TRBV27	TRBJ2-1	TGTGCCAGCAGTTTATCCGGACAGGACAATGAGCAGTTCTTC	CASSLSGQDNEQFF
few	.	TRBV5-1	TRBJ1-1	TGCGCCAGCAGGTCGGGGGGTACTGAAGCTTTCTTT	CASRSGGTEAFF
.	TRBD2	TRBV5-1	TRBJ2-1	TGCGCCAGCAGCTTGGAGGCTAGCGGGTACAATGAGCAGTTCTTC	CASSLEASGYNEQFF
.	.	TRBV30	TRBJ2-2	TGTGCCTGGGGACAAGGAATCACCGGGGAGCTGTTTTTT	CAWGQGITGELFF
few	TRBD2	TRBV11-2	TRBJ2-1	TGTGCCAGCAGCATATTAAGCGGGAGCCGCTCCTACAATGAGCAGTTCTTC	CASSILSGSRSYNEQFF
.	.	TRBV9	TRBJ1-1	TGTGCCAGCAGCGCCCTCCGGAGAGGTGGTGAGAACACTGAAGCTTTCTTT	CASSALRRGGENTEAFF
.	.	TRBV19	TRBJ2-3	TGTGCCAGTAGTACCACCCTAGGCACAGATACGCAGTATTTT	CASSTTLGTDTQYF
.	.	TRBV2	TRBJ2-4	TGTGCCAGCTCAGGAAGCGGCAAAGACATTCAGTACTTC	CASSGSGKDIQYF
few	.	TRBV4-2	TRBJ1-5	TGTGCCAGCAGCCAAGGCCGGGAGCGCATTCAGCCCCAGCATTTT	CASSQGRERIQPQHF
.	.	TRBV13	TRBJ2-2	TGTGCCAGCAGCTTTAACAGGGAAACCACCGGGGAGCTGTTTTTT	CASSFNRETTGELFF
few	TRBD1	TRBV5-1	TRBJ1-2	TGCGCCAGCAGCTTGGATTGGGGACAGGGGGGCTACACCTTC	CASSLDWGQGGYTF
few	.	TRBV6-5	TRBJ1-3	TGTGCCAGCAGTTACAATGAGGGCTCTGGAAACACCATATATTTT	CASSYNEGSGNTIYF
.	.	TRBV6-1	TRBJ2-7	TGTGCCAGCAGGACAGGGACTAGCTCCTACGAGCAGTACTTC	CASRTGTSSYEQYF
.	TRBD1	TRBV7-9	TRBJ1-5	TGTGCCAGCAGCTTGGGACAGGGGAGTAGCAATCAGCCCCAGCATTTT	CASSLGQGSSNQPQHF
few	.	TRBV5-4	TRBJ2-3	TGTGCCAGCAGCTTGGAGCCTCTCAGCACAGATACGCAGTATTTT	CASSLEPLSTDTQYF
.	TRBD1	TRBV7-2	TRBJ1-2	TGTGCCAGCAGCGTAACAGGGACAGCGTCCGGCTCTGGCTACACCTTC	CASSVTGTASGSGYTF
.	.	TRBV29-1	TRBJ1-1	TGCAGCGTTGAGGGACATCTGAACACTGAAGCTTTCTTT	CSVEGHLNTEAFF
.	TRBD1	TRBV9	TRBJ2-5	TGTGCCAGCAGCCCAGGGACAGGGGGCTCGGTAAAGACCCAGTACTTC	CASSPGTGGSVKTQYF
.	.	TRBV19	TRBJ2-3	TGTGCCAGTGGTACTTATGGAGAGATAGATACGCAGTATTTT	CASGTYGEIDTQYF
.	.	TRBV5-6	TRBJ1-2	TGTGCCAGCAGCCCTATGACCGGCGGCTATGGCTACACCTTC	CASSPMTGGYGYTF
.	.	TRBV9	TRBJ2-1	TGTGCCAGCAGCGTAGAGGAGGGGTCGGCAGGGAGTGGCAATGAGCAGTTCTTC	CASSVEEGSAGSGNEQFF
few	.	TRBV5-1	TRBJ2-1	TGCGCCAGCAGCTACCCCAGGGCCTCCAATGAGCAGTTCTTC	CASSYPRASNEQFF
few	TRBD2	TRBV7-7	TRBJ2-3	TGTGCTAGCAGCCGCGGACTAGCGGGGGGCACAGATACGCAGTATTTT	CASSRGLAGGTDTQYF
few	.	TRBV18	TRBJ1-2	TGTGCCAGCTCGGGAGAGAGGGGGTCGAACTATGGCTACACCTTC	CASSGERGSNYGYTF
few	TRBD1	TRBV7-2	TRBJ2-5	TGTGCCAGCAGCCCAGGGACAGTCCAAGAGACCCAGTACTTC	CASSPGTVQETQYF
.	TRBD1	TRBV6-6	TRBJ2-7	TGTGCCAGCAGTTACAACAGGGGATACGAGCAGTACTTC	CASSYNRGYEQYF
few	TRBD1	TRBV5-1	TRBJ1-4	TGCGCCAGCAGCACGGGCCAGGGGGCTGAAAAACTGTTTTTT	CASSTGQGAEKLFF
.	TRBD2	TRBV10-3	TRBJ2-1	TGTGCCATCACTGGGACTAGCGGGGACAATGAGCAGTTCTTC	CAITGTSGDNEQFF
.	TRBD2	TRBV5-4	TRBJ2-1	TGTGCCAGCAGTATAGGGACTAGCGGAGGGAATGAGCAGTTCTTC	CASSIGTSGGNEQFF
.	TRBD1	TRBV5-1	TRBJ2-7	TGCGCCAGCAGCTCTCGACAGGGCTACGAGCAGTACTTC	CASSSRQGYEQYF
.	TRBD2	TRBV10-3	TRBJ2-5	TGTGCCATCAGTGAGTCGACTAGCGGGAAGTCGGGGACCCAGTACTTC	CAISESTSGKSGTQYF
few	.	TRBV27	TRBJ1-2	TGTGCCAGCAGTAAACAGGGTATCAATGGCTACACCTTC	CASSKQGINGYTF
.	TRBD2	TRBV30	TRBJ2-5	TGTGCCTGGAGTGTCCCTCAGACTAGCGGGGTTATAGAGACCCAGTACTTC	CAWSVPQTSGVIETQYF
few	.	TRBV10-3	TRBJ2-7	TGTGCCATCAGTGAGAGCGCCGGCTCCTACGAGCAGTACTTC	CAISESAGSYEQYF
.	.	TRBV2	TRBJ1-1	TGTGCCAGCATGATCGGGGAGAACACTGAAGCTTTCTTT	CASMIGENTEAFF
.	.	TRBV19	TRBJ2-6	TGTGCCAGTAGTACCCCTGGTGGAGGGTTGGCTGGGGCCAACGTCCTGACTTTC	CASSTPGGGLAGANVLTF
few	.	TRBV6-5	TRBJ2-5	TGTGCCAGCAGTACGGGGACATCGTTGTCCCAGTACTTC	CASSTGTSLSQYF
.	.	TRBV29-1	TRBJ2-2	TGCAGCGTTGGGGTCCGGTTTTCGGGCACCGGGGAGCTGTTTTTT	CSVGVRFSGTGELFF
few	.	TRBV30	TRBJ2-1	TGTGCCTGGGCGGACAACAATGAGCAGTTCTTC	CAWADNNEQFF
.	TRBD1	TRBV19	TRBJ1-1	TGTGCCAGTAGTGACAGGGGGAACACTGAAGCTTTCTTT	CASSDRGNTEAFF